The clone carrying this T cell receptor (beta chain) was observed once. This specimen belongs to a study of human T cells and chemical hapten exposure. TCRdb used MiXCR to reprocess the RACE reads, holding one entry per CDR3 protein. The table lists some 190,000 distinct CDR3 sequences, around 22% of them singletons, with about 7% in the top ten. The time point was: patch test 1, 2 weeks after DPC sensitization. Stated treatment: therapeutic diphenylcyclopropenone sensitization with weekly scalp DPC. This material consisted of whole blood, taken in connection with sensitization to the hapten diphenylcyclopropenone (DPC). The clonotype originates from a woman in her forties or fifties with alopecia areata. Some clones in this sample may be carry-over from other donors' samples.

This CDR3 reads CASSGGSWYGTDTQYF. The DNA of the CDR3 is TGTGCCAGCAGTGGGGGTAGTTGGTATGGTACAGATACGCAGTATTTT. The rearrangement joins TRBV6-1 to TRBJ2-3; no firm D call. V lost 4 bases and J lost 3, with 17 bases in between. Germline CDR1 MNHNS, CDR2 SASEGT. The CDR3 spans 16 residues.